These 17 T cell receptor beta chains were sequenced from one sample in a study of OX40 agonist ivuxolimab in advanced cancers. Repertoires were generated with immunoSEQ multiplex PCR, while TCRdb's copy carries only in-frame clones and drops some. The sample consists of approximately 14,000 clones, 80% of them appearing once. Sequencing used CD4+ or CD8+ T cells sorted from blood, obtained in a trial of the OX40 agonist ivuxolimab. These receptors were obtained from an adult with an advanced solid tumor such as melanoma, head and neck, liver or kidney cancer.

The CDR3 DNA follows: TGTGCCAGCACCTGGGCGGGGGCCGTCTACGAGCAGTACTTC. As protein: CASTWAGAVYEQYF. The gene calls are TRBV7-9 and TRBJ2-7; D might be TRBD2 (7 bases). Trimming removed 7 bases from V and 3 bases from J, with 16 bases in between. This CDR3 is 14 amino acids long. The germline CDR1 and CDR2 sequences are SEHNR and FQNEAQ (reference sequence).

V gene TRBV27 combines with J gene TRBJ2-7, with 11 bases lining up with TRBD1. Germline V gene sequence: CDR1 MNHEY, CDR2 SMNVEV (reference sequence). The CDR3 is made up of 14 amino acids. V was pared by 5 bases and J by 4 bases, with 4 bases of the junction left unmatched. The CDR3: CASSLGQGAYEQYF. In nucleotides, the CDR3 is TGTGCCAGCAGTCTAGGACAGGGGGCGTACGAGCAGTACTTC.

This chain links TRBV28 with TRBJ2-1; D is possibly TRBD1 (6 bases). CDR1 and CDR2 from the germline V gene are MDHEN and SYDVKM. The germline V and J ends were trimmed by 5 bases and 3 bases, with 14 bases remaining between them. CDR3 length equals 15 residues. For the CDR3, the DNA is TGTGCCAGCAGTCCCACAGGGTCCCGCTACAATGAGCAGTTCTTC. This sequence encodes CASSPTGSRYNEQFF.

The gene calls are TRBV4-1 and TRBJ1-5; D unclear. CDR1 is MGHRA and CDR2 is YSYEKL in the germline V gene. V was clipped by 8 bases and J by 2 bases, with 13 bases between them. The CDR3 loop spans 14 amino acids. The CDR3 is CASGPHGGNQPQHF. CDR3 DNA: TGCGCCAGCGGGCCCCACGGAGGCAATCAGCCCCAGCATTTT.

This chain uses TRBV6-6 with TRBJ1-1; 7 bases are shared with TRBD1. Unmatched junction bases numbered 8, after V lost 4 bases and J lost 0 bases. CDR3 length equals 16 residues. Germline V gene data show CDR1 as MNHNY and CDR2 as SVGAGI (reference sequence). The CDR3 DNA reads TGTGCCAGCAGTTCCTTACAGGGGAGGCTGAACACTGAAGCTTTCTTT. Translated: CASSSLQGRLNTEAFF.

The chain is built from TRBV28 and TRBJ2-7, with no clear D. Germline assignment: CDR1 MDHEN and CDR2 SYDVKM. This CDR3 spans 10 amino acids. Between the trimmed V and J ends, which lost 4 bases and 10 bases, there was a span of 8 bases. The CDR3 DNA follows: TGTGCCAGCAGTTCACCGGTCCAGTACTTC. Protein product: CASSSPVQYF.

This chain uses TRBV30 with TRBJ1-4, with a weak D call TRBD1 (5 bases). The V gene lost 0 bases and the J gene lost 0 bases, with 11 bases spanning the gap. The CDR3 is 16 amino acids. Per the germline V gene, CDR1 is GTSNPN and CDR2 is SVGIG (reference sequence). The CDR3 spells CAWSVLGGATNEKLFF. CDR3 nucleotide sequence: TGTGCCTGGAGTGTACTGGGGGGGGCAACTAATGAAAAACTGTTTTTT.

This clone was seen more than once but under ten times. This sequence joins TRBV13 and TRBJ2-1; TRBD2 matches 7 bases. The CDR3 is 16 residues long. Germline values: CDR1 PRHDT, CDR2 FYEKMQ (reference sequence). With 5 bases clipped from V and 5 bases from J, the junction kept 12 bases outside the gene matches. Here the CDR3 DNA reads TGTGCCAGCAGCCTAAGGGGTCTAGCGGAAAACAATGAGCAGTTCTTC. This codes for CASSLRGLAENNEQFF.

Many counts were recorded for this clone. The V call is TRBV11-2, the J call TRBJ2-4; TRBD1 aligns across 10 bases. V shed 4 bases, J shed 3 bases, and the junction held 3 bases outside the gene matches. The CDR3 covers 15 residues. CDR1 and CDR2 from the germline V gene are SGHAT and FQNNGV. The chain's CDR3 is CASSWDRGFKNIQYF. CDR3 nucleotide sequence: TGTGCCAGCAGCTGGGACAGGGGATTCAAAAACATTCAGTACTTC.

V usage is TRBV27 and J usage is TRBJ1-2; D unresolved. This CDR3 spans 13 amino acids. Germline CDR1 MNHEY, CDR2 SMNVEV (reference sequence). The germline V and J ends were trimmed by 6 bases and 1 base, with 9 bases remaining between them. The DNA for the CDR3 is TGTGCCAGCAGGGCAGGAGGTAACTATGGCTACACCTTC. As protein: CASRAGGNYGYTF.

As DNA, the CDR3 is TGTGCCAGCTCACTGGGCCCGAATGAAAAACTGTTTTTT. Translation gives CASSLGPNEKLFF. This chain connects TRBV18 to TRBJ1-4, with no clear D. In germline, CDR1 is KGHSH, CDR2 LQKENI. Trimming pared 4 bases from V and 5 bases from J, leaving 8 bases between. This CDR3 has 13 amino acids.

This clone appeared a few times. The J gene is TRBJ1-2, the V gene TRBV19, with D possibly matching TRBD1 (5 bases). The germline V gene encodes CDR1 LNHDA and CDR2 SQIVND (reference sequence). The CDR3 consists of 14 residues. V lost 7 bases, J lost 5 bases, and 17 bases lay in between. The CDR3 region is CASNPGGGDYGYTF. The CDR3 coding sequence is TGTGCCAGTAATCCTGGGGGAGGGGATTATGGCTACACCTTC.

The DNA of the CDR3 is TGTGCCAGCAGTTACACCGACAGGGACGAGCAGTACTTC. It translates to CASSYTDRDEQYF. The chain couples TRBV6-5 to TRBJ2-7; 7 bases map to TRBD1. The V segment lost 2 bases and the J segment 5 bases; nucleotides outside the gene matches: 3. This CDR3 has 13 residues. Germline-derived CDR1 and CDR2 are MNHEY and SVGAGI.

J is TRBJ2-7 and V is TRBV6-6; D ambiguous. CDR1 is MNHNY, CDR2 SVGAGI, per germline (reference sequence). V was pared by 5 bases and J by 0 bases, with 5 bases between. The CDR3 contains 12 residues. CDR3 sequence: CASSGRSYEQYF. The CDR3 bases are TGTGCCAGCAGTGGACGCTCCTACGAGCAGTACTTC.

The rearrangement links TRBV7-9 to TRBJ2-7, with 10 bases identical to TRBD1. Trimming took 2 bases from V and 4 from J; bases not matched to a gene: 5. Germline V gives CDR1 SEHNR, CDR2 FQNEAQ (reference sequence). This CDR3 has 15 amino acids. Here the CDR3 reads CASSLPGQGRYEQYF. DNA for the CDR3: TGTGCCAGCAGCTTACCGGGACAGGGGAGGTACGAGCAGTACTTC.

The V call is TRBV7-9, the J call TRBJ2-7; TRBD1 is a possible D gene (5 bases). This CDR3 contains 16 residues. Germline CDR1 reads SEHNR; CDR2 reads FQNEAQ (reference sequence). The V end was cut by 2 bases, the J end by 1 base, with 15 bases between. The CDR3 DNA reads TGTGCCAGCAGCTTATGGGCAGGGATCGGATCCTACGAGCAGTACTTC. Encoded protein: CASSLWAGIGSYEQYF.

The rearrangement uses TRBV19 and TRBJ2-7; 8 bases fit TRBD1. V lost 6 bases and J lost 3; bases outside the gene matches: 13. The CDR3 is made up of 16 amino acids. Germline V gives CDR1 LNHDA, CDR2 SQIVND (reference sequence). The CDR3 protein is CASSAPGQGLFYEQYF. Here the CDR3 DNA reads TGTGCCAGTAGCGCCCCAGGACAGGGTCTCTTCTACGAGCAGTACTTC.